A selection of T cell receptor beta chains follows, all from one sample in a study of cytomegalovirus exposure and HLA in healthy donors. The assay was immunoSEQ multiplex PCR, and TCRdb's table has in-frame clones only and misses some. Its table lists approximately 170,000 clones. The specimen sequenced was PBMCs. The receptors originated from a woman between 18 and 30 years old in good health and CMV-seropositive. Each CDR3 is given with its conserved first and last residue. A D gene is named only where the DNA matches it firmly.

d_gene: NA
j_gene: TRBJ2-3
v_gene: TRBV7-2
CDR3nt: TGTGCCAGCAGCGGGGGGACCCGCACAGATACGCAGTATTTT
CDR3aa: CASSGGTRTDTQYF

d_gene: NA
j_gene: TRBJ2-5
v_gene: TRBV6-4
CDR3nt: TGTGCCAGCAGCACAGGGGCCTCTGGAGGGGAGACCCAGTACTTC
CDR3aa: CASSTGASGGETQYF

d_gene: TRBD2
j_gene: TRBJ2-1
v_gene: TRBV19
CDR3nt: TGTGCCAGTAGTGACCGGACTAGGGGCAATGAGCAGTTCTTC
CDR3aa: CASSDRTRGNEQFF

d_gene: TRBD1
j_gene: TRBJ2-3
v_gene: TRBV5-1
CDR3nt: TGCGCCAGCAGCAGGGGGCTAACAGATACGCAGTATTTT
CDR3aa: CASSRGLTDTQYF

d_gene: NA
j_gene: TRBJ2-6
v_gene: TRBV7-9
CDR3nt: TGTGCCAAGGAGAGGGCTGGGGCCAACGTCCTGACTTTC
CDR3aa: CAKERAGANVLTF

d_gene: NA
j_gene: TRBJ2-5
v_gene: TRBV6-4
CDR3nt: TGTGCCAGCAGTGACTCCCCAGGCTCTCAAGAGACCCAGTACTTC
CDR3aa: CASSDSPGSQETQYF

d_gene: NA
j_gene: TRBJ2-2
v_gene: TRBV29-1
CDR3nt: TGCAGCGTTGAAGGCTTTAGACAGAGGTTAGATATCAACACCGGGGAGCTGTTTTTT
CDR3aa: CSVEGFRQRLDINTGELFF

d_gene: NA
j_gene: TRBJ2-7
v_gene: TRBV6-6
CDR3nt: TGTGCCAGCAGTTACTCGACCCGGAGCTCCTACGAGCAGTACTTC
CDR3aa: CASSYSTRSSYEQYF

d_gene: TRBD2
j_gene: TRBJ2-3
v_gene: TRBV30
CDR3nt: TGTGCCTGGAGTGTGGGGGGGTCAGATACGCAGTATTTT
CDR3aa: CAWSVGGSDTQYF

d_gene: TRBD1
j_gene: TRBJ2-7
v_gene: TRBV23-1
CDR3nt: TGCGCCAGCAGTCAATCGACAGGGAGCTCCTACGAGCAGTACTTC
CDR3aa: CASSQSTGSSYEQYF

d_gene: NA
j_gene: TRBJ2-7
v_gene: TRBV11-2
CDR3nt: TGTGCCAGCAGCCTCATTTTTGCGGTATTCCACGAGCAGTACTTC
CDR3aa: CASSLIFAVFHEQYF

d_gene: NA
j_gene: TRBJ2-7
v_gene: TRBV18
CDR3nt: TGTGCCAGCTCACCCCGGCGGAGTTCCTACGAGCAGTACTTC
CDR3aa: CASSPRRSSYEQYF

d_gene: TRBD2
j_gene: TRBJ2-3
v_gene: TRBV4-1
CDR3nt: TGCGCCAGCAGCCAAGACCGTGGCGGGAGTACAGATACGCAGTATTTT
CDR3aa: CASSQDRGGSTDTQYF

d_gene: TRBD1
j_gene: TRBJ2-7
v_gene: TRBV6-5
CDR3nt: TGTGCCAGCAGTTACCAATACAGGGGCGAGCAGTACTTC
CDR3aa: CASSYQYRGEQYF

d_gene: NA
j_gene: TRBJ1-2
v_gene: TRBV2
CDR3nt: TGTGCCAGCACCGGACAGATTGGCTATGGCTACACCTTC
CDR3aa: CASTGQIGYGYTF

d_gene: NA
j_gene: TRBJ1-4
v_gene: TRBV19
CDR3nt: TGTGCCAGTAGTATTCCGGGGAAGGGGGAAAGACTGTTTTTT
CDR3aa: CASSIPGKGERLFF

d_gene: TRBD2
j_gene: TRBJ2-3
v_gene: TRBV9
CDR3nt: TGTGCCAGCAGCGTAGTCAGTTCGGGGGGGTTGCAGTATTTT
CDR3aa: CASSVVSSGGLQYF